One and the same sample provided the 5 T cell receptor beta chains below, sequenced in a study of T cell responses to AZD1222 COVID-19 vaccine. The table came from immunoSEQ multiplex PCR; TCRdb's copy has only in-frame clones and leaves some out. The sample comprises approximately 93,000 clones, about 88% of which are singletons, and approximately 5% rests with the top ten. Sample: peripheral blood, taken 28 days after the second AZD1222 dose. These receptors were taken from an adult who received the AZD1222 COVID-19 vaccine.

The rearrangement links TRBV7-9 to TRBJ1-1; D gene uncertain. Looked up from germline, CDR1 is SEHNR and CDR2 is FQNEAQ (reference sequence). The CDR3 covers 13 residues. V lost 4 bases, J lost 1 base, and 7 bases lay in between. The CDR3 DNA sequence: TGTGCCAGCAGCTCCTCAGGGAACACTGAAGCTTTCTTT. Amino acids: CASSSSGNTEAFF.

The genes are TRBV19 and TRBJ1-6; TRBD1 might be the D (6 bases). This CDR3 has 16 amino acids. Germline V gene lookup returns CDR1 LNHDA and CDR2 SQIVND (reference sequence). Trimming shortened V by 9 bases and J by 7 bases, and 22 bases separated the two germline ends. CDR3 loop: CASTPVMGTPNSPLHF. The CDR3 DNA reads TGTGCCAGCACTCCGGTAATGGGGACACCCAATTCACCCCTCCACTTT.

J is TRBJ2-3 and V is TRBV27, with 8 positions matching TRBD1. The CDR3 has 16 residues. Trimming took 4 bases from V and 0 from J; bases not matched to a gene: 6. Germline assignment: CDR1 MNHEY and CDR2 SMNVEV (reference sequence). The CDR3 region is CASSWIRGHSTDTQYF. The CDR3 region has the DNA TGTGCCAGCAGTTGGATCAGGGGGCATAGCACAGATACGCAGTATTTT.

CDR3 nucleotide sequence: TGCGCCAGCAGCCCGGGGACTAGCGGACTCCAAGAGACCCAGTACTTC. It yields the protein CASSPGTSGLQETQYF. The V gene is TRBV5-1, the J gene TRBJ2-5, with 11 bases fitting TRBD2. The CDR3 runs 16 residues. CDR1 is SGHRS and CDR2 is YFSETQ in the germline V gene. V dropped 4 bases and J dropped 1; count of bases not matched to a gene: 6.

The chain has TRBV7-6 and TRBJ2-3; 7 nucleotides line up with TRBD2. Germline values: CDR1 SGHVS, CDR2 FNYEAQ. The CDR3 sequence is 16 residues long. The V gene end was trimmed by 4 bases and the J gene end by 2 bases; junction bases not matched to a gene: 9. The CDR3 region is CASSSTLRGVTDTQYF. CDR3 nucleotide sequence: TGTGCCAGCAGCTCCACCCTCCGGGGGGTCACAGATACGCAGTATTTT.